Given below is one TCR beta chain in context. The source of the sample is a study of T cell changes during pregnancy in multiple sclerosis. Assay used: immunoSEQ multiplex PCR; TCRdb lists only in-frame clones, some missing. The table includes roughly 42,000 clones, around 93% detected once. This TCR came from a female donor with multiple sclerosis, enrolled in a pregnancy study. The sample was CD4+ T cells from peripheral blood mononuclear cells, taken after pregnancy.

CDR3 residues: CASSFSLADTGELFF. CDR3 DNA: TGTGCCAGCAGCTTTTCGCTAGCTGACACCGGGGAGCTGTTTTTT. The chain combines TRBV5-5 with TRBJ2-2; a weak D match, TRBD2 (5 bases). V lost 2 bases, J lost 3 bases, and 11 bases lay in between. The CDR3 extends over 15 amino acids. The germline CDR1 and CDR2 sequences are SGHKS and YYEKEE (reference sequence).